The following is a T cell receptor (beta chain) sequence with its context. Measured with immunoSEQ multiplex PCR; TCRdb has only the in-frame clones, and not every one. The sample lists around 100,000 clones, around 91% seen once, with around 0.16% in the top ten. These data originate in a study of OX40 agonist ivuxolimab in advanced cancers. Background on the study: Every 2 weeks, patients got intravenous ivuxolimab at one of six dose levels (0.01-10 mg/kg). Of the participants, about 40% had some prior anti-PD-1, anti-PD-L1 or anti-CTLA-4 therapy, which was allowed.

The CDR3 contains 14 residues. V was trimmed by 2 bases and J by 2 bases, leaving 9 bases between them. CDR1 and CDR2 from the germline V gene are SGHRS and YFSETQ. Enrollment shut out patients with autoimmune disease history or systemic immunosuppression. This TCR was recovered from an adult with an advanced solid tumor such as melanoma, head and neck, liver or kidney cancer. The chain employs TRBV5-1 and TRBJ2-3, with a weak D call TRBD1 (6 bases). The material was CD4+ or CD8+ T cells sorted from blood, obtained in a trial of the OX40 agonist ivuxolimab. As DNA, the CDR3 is TGCGCCAGCAGCTTTGGGGGCCCCACAGATACGCAGTATTTT. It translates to CASSFGGPTDTQYF.